These 26 T cell receptor beta chains originate from one sample sequenced in a study of T cell responses to AZD1222 COVID-19 vaccine (dated by TCRdb to the early 2020s). Receptor libraries were prepared by the immunoSEQ multiplex PCR assay. TCRdb mirrors the immuneACCESS table, restricted to in-frame sequences. Some clones are absent from its copies; in checked studies, under half trace to an unresolved V gene, and the reason for the others is unknown. The sample table lists tens of thousands of clones, roughly 90% of them with a count of one. The top ten clones comprise around 30% of the sample. The sample's time point label, in plain terms: about 28 days (+/-7) after the second vaccine dose. The sample consisted of peripheral blood, taken 28 days after the second AZD1222 dose. The receptor set was obtained from an adult who received the AZD1222 COVID-19 vaccine.

The chain employs TRBV19 and TRBJ2-3; D is uncertain. From germline, CDR1 is LNHDA and CDR2 SQIVND (reference sequence). The CDR3 runs to 14 residues. The ends were cut back, 3 bases at V and 0 bases at J, with 7 bases in the middle. CDR3 sequence reads: CASSIGPSTDTQYF. The DNA for the CDR3 is TGTGCCAGTAGTATCGGTCCGAGCACAGATACGCAGTATTTT.

The CDR3, as DNA: TGTGCCAGCAGCTTGGCCGGGGGGGAAAGGAACTATGGCTACACCTTC. Its translation: CASSLAGGERNYGYTF. The chain employs TRBV5-4 and TRBJ1-2; the D gene is possibly TRBD1 (5 bases). This CDR3 comprises 16 residues. The germline CDR1 and CDR2 sequences are SGHNT and YYREEE (reference sequence). V lost 0 bases and J lost 2, with 14 bases in between.

V is TRBV28 and J is TRBJ2-2; 9 nucleotides align to TRBD2. CDR3 length: 16 amino acids. With 5 bases clipped from V and 2 bases from J, the junction kept 6 bases outside the gene matches. The germline V gene has CDR1 MDHEN and CDR2 SYDVKM. CDR3 nucleotides: TGTGCCAGCAGTCGGGCGGGGACTAGCAACACCGGGGAGCTGTTTTTT. It encodes CASSRAGTSNTGELFF.

The chain joins TRBV6-5 to TRBJ2-1; 9 bases are shared with TRBD2. This CDR3 has 15 amino acids. V shed 0 bases, J shed 7 bases, and the junction held 4 bases outside the gene matches. Germline V gene lookup returns CDR1 MNHEY and CDR2 SVGAGI. DNA of the CDR3: TGTGCCAGCAGTTACTCGGCGGGAGGGCCTAATGAGCAGTTCTTC. It yields the protein CASSYSAGGPNEQFF.

V and J are TRBV5-6 and TRBJ2-4; possibly TRBD1 for D (7 bases). Germline V gene data show CDR1 as SGHDT and CDR2 as YYEEEE. V dropped 1 base and J dropped 8 bases, with 22 bases sitting between them. The CDR3 totals 17 residues. The DNA of the CDR3 is TGTGCCAGCAGCTTGACCACGGTTGGTCAGGGGGAGGACATTCAGTACTTC. Translation gives CASSLTTVGQGEDIQYF.

This chain connects TRBV28 to TRBJ2-7; the D gene is possibly TRBD1 (5 bases). The CDR3 spans 15 residues. V lost 6 bases and J lost 0, with 15 bases in between. CDR1 MDHEN and CDR2 SYDVKM come from the germline V gene. The CDR3 region has the DNA TGTGCCAGCAGCCCACTGGGGCAGGGCTCCTACGAGCAGTACTTC. The encoded protein is CASSPLGQGSYEQYF.

This chain uses TRBV18 with TRBJ2-7, with D tentatively TRBD1 (5 bases). Germline values: CDR1 KGHSH, CDR2 LQKENI. V was shortened by 6 bases and J by 1 base, with 7 bases between the two germline ends. The length of the CDR3 is 12 residues. The DNA of the CDR3 is TGTGCCAGCTCCCCAGGGTCCTACGAGCAGTACTTC. Protein sequence: CASSPGSYEQYF.

The V and J genes are TRBV6-5 and TRBJ2-5; D is ambiguous. This CDR3 has 13 amino acids. Trimming left V 4 bases short and J 5 bases short, with 11 bases between. Germline V gives CDR1 MNHEY, CDR2 SVGAGI. For the CDR3, the DNA is TGTGCCAGCAGTTTTACCCGGGTGGAGACCCAGTACTTC. Translating it yields CASSFTRVETQYF.

V usage is TRBV7-2 and J usage is TRBJ2-3; TRBD1 matches 9 bases. The CDR3 contains 15 residues. Looked up from germline, CDR1 is SGHTA and CDR2 is FQGNSA. V gave up 5 bases and J gave up 5 bases; unmatched junction bases: 8. The DNA of the CDR3 is TGTGCCAGCAGCCCCCTGGCGGACAGGGGAGATACGCAGTATTTT. It encodes CASSPLADRGDTQYF.

The rearrangement uses TRBV6-2 or TRBV6-3 and TRBJ2-2, with TRBD2 matching over 7 bases. Germline CDR1 is MNHEY and CDR2 is SVGEGT. The CDR3 is 13 amino acids. V was pared by 2 bases and J by 6 bases, with 0 bases of the junction left unmatched. The DNA for the CDR3 is TGTGCCAGCAGTTACCGGGGGGCCGGGGAGCTGTTTTTT. Protein sequence: CASSYRGAGELFF.

The CDR3 sequence is CASSKSAMYQETQYF. The CDR3 DNA reads TGTGCCAGTAGTAAGTCGGCAATGTACCAAGAGACCCAGTACTTC. V gene TRBV19 combines with J gene TRBJ2-5; D remains ambiguous. This CDR3 spans 15 amino acids. Trimming took 4 bases from V and 0 from J, leaving 12 bases between them. Looked up from germline, CDR1 is LNHDA and CDR2 is SQIVND (reference sequence).

This rearrangement joins TRBV7-2 to TRBJ1-3; D not certain. The CDR3 consists of 15 residues. V dropped 5 bases and J dropped 4 bases, with 15 bases sitting between them. Germline values: CDR1 SGHTA, CDR2 FQGNSA. In DNA form, the CDR3 reads TGTGCCAGCAGCCCCGGCGGGTTGCGAGGAAACACCATATATTTT. Translation: CASSPGGLRGNTIYF.

The V and J genes are TRBV7-2 and TRBJ2-5; TRBD1 aligns across 8 bases. J gave up 0 bases and V 2 bases, and 11 bases lay outside the gene matches. The CDR3 runs 18 residues. From germline, CDR1 is SGHTA and CDR2 FQGNSA. CDR3 nucleotide sequence: TGTGCCAGCAGCTTAAGGCGGCAGGGGGCCCTTAACCAAGAGACCCAGTACTTC. Translated: CASSLRRQGALNQETQYF.

This chain uses TRBV6-5 with TRBJ2-1; weak D call: TRBD1 (6 bases). The CDR3 runs to 13 residues. Per germline, CDR1 MNHEY and CDR2 SVGAGI. Trimming cost V 8 bases and J 0 bases, with 8 bases left between them. The CDR3, as DNA: TGTGCCAGCCGGGACATCTCCTACAATGAGCAGTTCTTC. It specifies CASRDISYNEQFF.

The chain is built from TRBV20-1 and TRBJ1-1; D gene ambiguous. The CDR3 is made up of 14 amino acids. V lost 3 bases and J 1 base, leaving 12 bases between the germline ends. Germline lookup yields CDR1 DFQATT and CDR2 SNEGSKA (reference sequence). The CDR3 DNA reads as TGCAGTGCTAGTTTGGGTATTCGGAACACTGAAGCTTTCTTT. Translation: CSASLGIRNTEAFF.

The chain recombines TRBV5-4 with TRBJ2-3; D not certain. Germline CDR1 is SGHNT and CDR2 is YYREEE (reference sequence). Trimming removed 4 bases at V and 2 bases at J, with 8 bases between. The CDR3 is 13 amino acids. The CDR3 spells CASSRIPTDTQYF. CDR3 DNA sequence: TGTGCCAGCAGCCGTATTCCCACAGATACGCAGTATTTT. Using reference TRBV5-4 and TRBJ2-3 for the parts outside the CDR3, the full variable domain is ETGVTQSPTHLIKTRGQQVTLRCSSQSGHNTVSWYQQALGQGPQFIFQYYREEENGRGNFPPRFSGLQFPNYSSELNVNALELDDSALYLCASSRIPTDTQYFGPGTRLTVL.

The V gene is TRBV5-6, the J gene TRBJ1-2, with D maybe TRBD1 (5 bases). Per germline, CDR1 SGHDT and CDR2 YYEEEE. The CDR3 runs 16 residues. V lost 1 base, J lost 3 bases, and 16 bases lay in between. CDR3 coding DNA: TGTGCCAGCAGCTTGAGAGGGGCATCCTCCGACTATGGCTACACCTTC. Translating it yields CASSLRGASSDYGYTF.

The gene calls are TRBV3-1 (or the pseudogene TRBV3-2) and TRBJ2-5; a possible D gene is TRBD1 (5 bases). The length of the CDR3 is 14 residues. CDR1 is LGHDT and CDR2 is YNNKEL in the germline V gene (reference sequence). V shed 0 bases and J shed 4 bases, with 9 bases lying between them. CDR3 DNA sequence: TGTGCCAGCAGCCAAGATAGGGGAACAGAGACCCAGTACTTC. Translated: CASSQDRGTETQYF.

The genes are TRBV3-1 (or the pseudogene TRBV3-2) and TRBJ1-5; no clear D gene. Germline V CDR1 and CDR2: LGHDT, YNNKEL (reference sequence). The ends were cut back, 4 bases at V and 0 bases at J, with 13 bases in the middle. This CDR3 contains 16 residues. Here the CDR3 DNA reads TGTGCCAGCAGCCCCTCCCTGAGGGTTAGCAATCAGCCCCAGCATTTT. As protein: CASSPSLRVSNQPQHF.

This chain joins TRBV30 and TRBJ1-2, with D perhaps TRBD1 (5 bases). The germline gives CDR1 GTSNPN, CDR2 SVGIG (reference sequence). The CDR3 covers 14 residues. Trimming stripped 0 bases from V and 4 bases from J, with 12 bases between. CDR3 DNA: TGTGCCTGGAGTGTACAACAGGAGATCTATGGCTACACCTTC. Translating it yields CAWSVQQEIYGYTF.

The chain carries TRBV5-1 and TRBJ1-1, with no clear D. The CDR3 is 12 residues long. The germline V gene encodes CDR1 SGHRS and CDR2 YFSETQ. V lost 7 bases and J 7 bases, leaving 14 bases between the germline ends. The CDR3 spells CASGVSDDEAFF. The CDR3 DNA sequence: TGCGCCAGCGGAGTGAGTGATGATGAAGCTTTCTTT.

The V gene is TRBV10-3, the J gene TRBJ2-2; TRBD2 aligns across 7 bases. Germline CDR1 is ENHRY and CDR2 is SYGVKD. The ends lost 5 bases at V and 2 bases at J; junction bases unmatched: 2. The CDR3 sequence is 14 residues long. The CDR3, as DNA: TGTGCCATCAGTCTAGCGGCTAACACCGGGGAGCTGTTTTTT. Translating it yields CAISLAANTGELFF.

This chain connects TRBV5-6 to TRBJ2-5, with 7 bases that match TRBD2. Looked up from germline, CDR1 is SGHDT and CDR2 is YYEEEE. V shed 4 bases, J shed 5 bases, and the junction held 5 bases outside the gene matches. The CDR3 contains 13 residues. Here the CDR3 reads CASSTGGGETQYF. CDR3 DNA sequence: TGTGCCAGCAGCACCGGGGGAGGGGAGACCCAGTACTTC.

The chain is built from TRBV6-2 or TRBV6-3 and TRBJ2-1, with D uncertain. The CDR3 length is 13 residues. The germline V gene has CDR1 MNHEY and CDR2 SVGEGT. V was pared by 6 bases and J by 6 bases, with 12 bases between. This CDR3 reads CASSHPLINEQFF. The CDR3 nucleotides read TGTGCCAGCAGCCACCCCCTAATCAATGAGCAGTTCTTC.

The gene calls are TRBV2 and TRBJ2-2; TRBD1 aligns across 8 bases. This CDR3 is built from 15 residues. J gave up 8 bases and V 6 bases, and 11 bases lay outside the gene matches. Germline values: CDR1 SNHLY, CDR2 FYNNEI. CDR3 in DNA: TGTGCCAGCAGGCAGGCAGGGGGCCTAACGGGGGAGCTGTTTTTT. Its translation is CASRQAGGLTGELFF.

V usage is TRBV5-1 and J usage is TRBJ2-1; D might be TRBD1 (5 bases). The CDR3 sequence is 14 residues long. The V end lost 2 bases, the J end lost 6 bases, and 12 bases lay between the germline ends. Germline V gives CDR1 SGHRS, CDR2 YFSETQ. The CDR3 is CASSFQSGPNEQFF. CDR3 DNA: TGCGCCAGCAGCTTCCAGTCAGGGCCCAATGAGCAGTTCTTC.